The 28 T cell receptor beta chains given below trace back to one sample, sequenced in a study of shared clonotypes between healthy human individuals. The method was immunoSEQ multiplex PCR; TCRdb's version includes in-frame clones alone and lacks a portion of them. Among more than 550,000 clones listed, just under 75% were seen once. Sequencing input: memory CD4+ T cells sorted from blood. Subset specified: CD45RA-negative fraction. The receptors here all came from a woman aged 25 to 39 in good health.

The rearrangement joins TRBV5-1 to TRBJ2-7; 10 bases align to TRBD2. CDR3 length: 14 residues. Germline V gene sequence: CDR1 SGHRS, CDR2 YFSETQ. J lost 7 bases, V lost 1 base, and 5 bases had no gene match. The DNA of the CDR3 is TGCGCCAGCAGCTTGACCCCGACTAGCGGGGAGCAGTACTTC. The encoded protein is CASSLTPTSGEQYF.

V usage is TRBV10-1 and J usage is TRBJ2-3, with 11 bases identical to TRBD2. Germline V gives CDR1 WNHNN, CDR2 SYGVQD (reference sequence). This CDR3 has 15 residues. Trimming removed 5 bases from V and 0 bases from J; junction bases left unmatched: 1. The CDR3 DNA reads TGCGCCAGCAGTTGGACTAGCGGGAGCACAGATACGCAGTATTTT. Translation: CASSWTSGSTDTQYF.

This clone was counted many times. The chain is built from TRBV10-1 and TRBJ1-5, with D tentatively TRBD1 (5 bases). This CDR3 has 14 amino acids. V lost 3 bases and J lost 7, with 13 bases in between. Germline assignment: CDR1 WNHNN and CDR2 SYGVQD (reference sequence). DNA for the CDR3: TGCGCCAGCAGTGAAGGGACCTTGGGACAGCCCCAGCATTTT. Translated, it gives CASSEGTLGQPQHF.

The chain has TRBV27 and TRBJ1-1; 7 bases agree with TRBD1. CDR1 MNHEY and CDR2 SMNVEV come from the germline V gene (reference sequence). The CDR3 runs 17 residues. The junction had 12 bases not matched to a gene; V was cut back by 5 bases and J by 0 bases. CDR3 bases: TGTGCCAGCAGTCCGCGGACAGTCAGGGGGATGAACACTGAAGCTTTCTTT. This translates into CASSPRTVRGMNTEAFF.

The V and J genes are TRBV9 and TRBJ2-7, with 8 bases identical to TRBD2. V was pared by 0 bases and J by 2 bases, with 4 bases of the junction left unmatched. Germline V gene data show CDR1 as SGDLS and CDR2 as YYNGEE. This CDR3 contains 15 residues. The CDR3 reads CASSVGVGRAYEQYF. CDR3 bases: TGTGCCAGCAGCGTAGGTGTCGGGAGGGCCTACGAGCAGTACTTC. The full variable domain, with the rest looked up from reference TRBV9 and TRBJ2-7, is DSGVTQTPKHLITATGQRVTLRCSPRSGDLSVYWYQQSLDQGLQFLIQYYNGEERAKGNILERFSAQQFPDLHSELNLSSLELGDSALYFCASSVGVGRAYEQYFGPGTRLTVT.

The CDR3 spells CASKEEGSYLRAQHF. For the CDR3, the DNA is TGTGCCAGTAAGGAGGAGGGGTCGTACCTAAGGGCCCAGCATTTT. This chain uses TRBV19 with TRBJ1-5, with a tentative D call TRBD1 (5 bases). CDR1 LNHDA and CDR2 SQIVND come from the germline V gene (reference sequence). The CDR3 has 15 amino acids. V was trimmed by 7 bases and J by 11 bases, leaving 24 bases between them.

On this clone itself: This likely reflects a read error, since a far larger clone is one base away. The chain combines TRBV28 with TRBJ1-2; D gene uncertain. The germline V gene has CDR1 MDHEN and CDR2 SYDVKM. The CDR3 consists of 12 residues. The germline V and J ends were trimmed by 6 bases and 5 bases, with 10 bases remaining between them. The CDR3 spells CASSPDGYGYTF. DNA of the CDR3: TGTGCCAGCAGCCCGGACGGTTATGGCTACACCTTC.

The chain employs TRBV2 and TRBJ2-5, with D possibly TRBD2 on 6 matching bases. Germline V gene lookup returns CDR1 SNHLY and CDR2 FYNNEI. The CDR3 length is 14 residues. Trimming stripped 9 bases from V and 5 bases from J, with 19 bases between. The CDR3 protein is CASTRAGRLETQYF. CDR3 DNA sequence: TGTGCCAGTACCCGGGCAGGGAGGTTGGAGACCCAGTACTTC.

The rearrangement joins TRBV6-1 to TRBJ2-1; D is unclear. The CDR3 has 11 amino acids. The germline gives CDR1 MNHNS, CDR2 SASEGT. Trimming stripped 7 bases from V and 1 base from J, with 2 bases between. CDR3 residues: CASTSYNEQFF. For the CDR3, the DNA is TGTGCCAGCACATCCTACAATGAGCAGTTCTTC.

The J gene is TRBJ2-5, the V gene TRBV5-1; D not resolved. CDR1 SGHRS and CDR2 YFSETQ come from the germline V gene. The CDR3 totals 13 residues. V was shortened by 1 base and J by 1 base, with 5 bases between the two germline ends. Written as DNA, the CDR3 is TGCGCCAGCAGCTTGCACTTCCAAGAGACCCAGTACTTC. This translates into CASSLHFQETQYF.

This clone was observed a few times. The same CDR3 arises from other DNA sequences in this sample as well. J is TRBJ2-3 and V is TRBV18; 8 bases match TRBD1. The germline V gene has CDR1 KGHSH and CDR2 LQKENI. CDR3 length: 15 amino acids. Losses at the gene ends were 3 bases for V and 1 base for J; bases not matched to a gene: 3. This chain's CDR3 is CASSPPTGGTDTQYF. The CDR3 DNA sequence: TGTGCCAGCTCACCTCCGACAGGGGGCACAGATACGCAGTATTTT.

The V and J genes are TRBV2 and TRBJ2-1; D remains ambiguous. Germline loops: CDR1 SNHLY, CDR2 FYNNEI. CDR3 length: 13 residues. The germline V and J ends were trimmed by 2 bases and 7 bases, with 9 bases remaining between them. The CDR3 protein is CASSENSVNEQFF. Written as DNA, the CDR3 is TGTGCCAGCAGTGAAAACTCAGTGAATGAGCAGTTCTTC.

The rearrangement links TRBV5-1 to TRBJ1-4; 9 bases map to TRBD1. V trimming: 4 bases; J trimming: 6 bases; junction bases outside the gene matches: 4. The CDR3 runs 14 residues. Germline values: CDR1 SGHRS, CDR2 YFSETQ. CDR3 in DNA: TGCGCCAGCAGCCCGGGACAGGGATATGAAAAACTGTTTTTT. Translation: CASSPGQGYEKLFF.

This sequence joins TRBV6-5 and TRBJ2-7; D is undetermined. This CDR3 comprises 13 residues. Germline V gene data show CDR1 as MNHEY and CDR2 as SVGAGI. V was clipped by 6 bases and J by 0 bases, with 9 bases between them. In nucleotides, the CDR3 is TGTGCCAGCAGAAGACGGTACTCCTACGAGCAGTACTTC. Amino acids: CASRRRYSYEQYF.

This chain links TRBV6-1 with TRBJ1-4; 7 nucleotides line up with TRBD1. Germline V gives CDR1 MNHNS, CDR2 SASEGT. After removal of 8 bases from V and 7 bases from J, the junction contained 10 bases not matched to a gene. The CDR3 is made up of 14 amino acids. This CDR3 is CASSRGDSGEKLFF. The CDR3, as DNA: TGTGCCAGCTCCCGCGGGGACAGCGGTGAAAAACTGTTTTTT.

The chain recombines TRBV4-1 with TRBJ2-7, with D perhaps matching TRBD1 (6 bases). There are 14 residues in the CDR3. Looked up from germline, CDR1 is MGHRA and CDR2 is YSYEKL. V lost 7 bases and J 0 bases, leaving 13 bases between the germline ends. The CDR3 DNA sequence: TGCGCCAGCACCGTGGGGACATTCTCCTACGAGCAGTACTTC. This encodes CASTVGTFSYEQYF.

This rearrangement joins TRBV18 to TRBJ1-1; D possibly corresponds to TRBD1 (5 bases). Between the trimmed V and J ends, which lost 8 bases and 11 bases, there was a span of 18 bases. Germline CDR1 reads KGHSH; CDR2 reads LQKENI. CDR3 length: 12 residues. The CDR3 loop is CASSQGPTEAFF. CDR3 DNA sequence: TGTGCCAGCAGCCAGGGCCCAACGGAGGCTTTCTTT. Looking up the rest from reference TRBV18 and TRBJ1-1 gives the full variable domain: NAGVMQNPRHLVRRRGQEARLRCSPMKGHSHVYWYRQLPEEGLKFMVYLQKENIIDESGMPKERFSAEFPKEGPSILRIQQVVRGDSAAYFCASSQGPTEAFFGQGTRLTVV.

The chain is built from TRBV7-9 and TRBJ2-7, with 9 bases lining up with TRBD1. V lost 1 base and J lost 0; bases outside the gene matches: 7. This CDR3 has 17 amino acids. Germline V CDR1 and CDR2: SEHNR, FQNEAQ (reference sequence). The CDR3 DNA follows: TGTGCCAGCAGCTTAGTCCCCGGGACAGGGAGCTCCTACGAGCAGTACTTC. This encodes CASSLVPGTGSSYEQYF.

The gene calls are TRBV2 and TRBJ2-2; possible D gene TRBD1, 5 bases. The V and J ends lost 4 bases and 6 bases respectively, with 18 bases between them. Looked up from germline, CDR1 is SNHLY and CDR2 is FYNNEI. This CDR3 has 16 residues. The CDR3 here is CASSVRQGTDAGELFF. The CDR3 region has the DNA TGTGCCAGCAGTGTCCGTCAGGGAACAGACGCCGGGGAGCTGTTTTTT.

The CDR3 sequence: CASSQFPGELFF. The CDR3 DNA reads TGTGCCAGCAGCCAATTTCCCGGGGAGCTGTTTTTT. The chain carries TRBV28 and TRBJ2-2, with D hard to call. Between the trimmed V and J ends, which lost 6 bases and 6 bases, there was a span of 8 bases. Germline V gives CDR1 MDHEN, CDR2 SYDVKM. The CDR3 sequence is 12 residues long.

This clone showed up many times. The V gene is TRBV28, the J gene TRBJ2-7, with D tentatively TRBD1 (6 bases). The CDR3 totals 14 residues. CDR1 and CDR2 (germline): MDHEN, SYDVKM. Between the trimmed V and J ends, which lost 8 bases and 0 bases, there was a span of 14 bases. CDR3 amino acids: CASYSDSFSYEQYF. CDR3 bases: TGTGCCAGCTACTCGGACAGCTTCTCCTACGAGCAGTACTTC.

The CDR3 region is CASSASGSPSTDTQYF. Written as DNA, the CDR3 is TGTGCCAGCAGCGCTAGCGGGAGCCCAAGCACAGATACGCAGTATTTT. The genes are TRBV9 and TRBJ2-3; TRBD2 agrees at 10 bases. The CDR3 covers 16 residues. V gave up 3 bases and J gave up 0 bases; unmatched junction bases: 4. The V gene's germline CDR1 is SGDLS and CDR2 YYNGEE.

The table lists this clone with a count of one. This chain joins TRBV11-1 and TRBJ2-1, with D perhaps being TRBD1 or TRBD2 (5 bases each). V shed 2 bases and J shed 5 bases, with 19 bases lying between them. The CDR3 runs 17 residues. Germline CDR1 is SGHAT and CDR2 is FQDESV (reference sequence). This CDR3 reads CASSLYASSIGDNEQFF. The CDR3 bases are TGTGCCAGCAGCTTATATGCTAGCTCAATAGGGGACAATGAGCAGTTCTTC.

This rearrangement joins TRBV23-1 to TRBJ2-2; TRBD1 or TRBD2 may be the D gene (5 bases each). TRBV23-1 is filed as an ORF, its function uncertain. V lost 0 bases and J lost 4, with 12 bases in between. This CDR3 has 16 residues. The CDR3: CASSQSRDLGTGELFF. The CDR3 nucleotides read TGCGCCAGCAGTCAATCCAGGGACCTCGGCACCGGGGAGCTGTTTTTT.

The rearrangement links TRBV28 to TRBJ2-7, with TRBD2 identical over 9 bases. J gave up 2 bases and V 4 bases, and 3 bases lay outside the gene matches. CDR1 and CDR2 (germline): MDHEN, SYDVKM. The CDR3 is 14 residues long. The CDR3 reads CASSSGTSTYEQYF. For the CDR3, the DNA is TGTGCCAGCAGTTCCGGGACTAGCACCTACGAGCAGTACTTC.

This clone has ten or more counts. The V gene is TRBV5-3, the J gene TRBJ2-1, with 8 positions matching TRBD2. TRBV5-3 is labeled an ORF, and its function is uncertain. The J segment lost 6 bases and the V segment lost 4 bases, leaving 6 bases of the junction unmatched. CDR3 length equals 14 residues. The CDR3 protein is CARSVLAVLNEQFF. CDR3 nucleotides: TGTGCCAGAAGCGTACTAGCGGTACTCAATGAGCAGTTCTTC.

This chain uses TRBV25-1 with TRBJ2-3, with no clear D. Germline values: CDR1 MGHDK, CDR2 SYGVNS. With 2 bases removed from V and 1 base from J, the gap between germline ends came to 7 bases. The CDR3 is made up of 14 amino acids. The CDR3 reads CASSEGLGTDTQYF. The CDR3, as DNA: TGTGCCAGCAGTGAAGGATTGGGCACAGATACGCAGTATTTT.

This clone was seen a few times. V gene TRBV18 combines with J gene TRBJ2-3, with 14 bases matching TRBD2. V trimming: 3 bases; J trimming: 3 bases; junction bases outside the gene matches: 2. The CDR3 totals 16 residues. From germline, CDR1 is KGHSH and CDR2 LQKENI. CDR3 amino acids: CASSPGLAGATDTQYF. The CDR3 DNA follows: TGTGCCAGCTCACCGGGACTAGCGGGAGCAACAGATACGCAGTATTTT.